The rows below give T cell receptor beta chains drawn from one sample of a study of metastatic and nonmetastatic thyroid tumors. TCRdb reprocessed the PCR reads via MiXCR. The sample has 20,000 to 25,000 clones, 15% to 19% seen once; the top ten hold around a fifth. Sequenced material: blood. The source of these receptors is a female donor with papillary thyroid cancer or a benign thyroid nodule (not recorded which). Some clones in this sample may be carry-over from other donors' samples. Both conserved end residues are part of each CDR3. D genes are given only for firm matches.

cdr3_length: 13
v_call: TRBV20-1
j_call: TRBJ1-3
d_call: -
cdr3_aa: CSAGRSSRNTIYF

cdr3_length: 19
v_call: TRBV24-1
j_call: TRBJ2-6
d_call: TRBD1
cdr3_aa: CATSDSRDSLYSGANVLTF

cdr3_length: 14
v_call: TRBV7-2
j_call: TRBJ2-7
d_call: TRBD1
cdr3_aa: CASSARQGIGEQYF

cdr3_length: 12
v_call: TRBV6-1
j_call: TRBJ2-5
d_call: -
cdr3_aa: CASSSSQETQYF

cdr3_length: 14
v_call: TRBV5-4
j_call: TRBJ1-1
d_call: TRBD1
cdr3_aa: CASSTGQGYTEAFF

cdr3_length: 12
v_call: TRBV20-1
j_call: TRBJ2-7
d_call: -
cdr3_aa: CSARKTSYEQYF

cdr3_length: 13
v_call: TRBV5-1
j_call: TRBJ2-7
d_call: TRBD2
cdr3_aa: CASSLGTSNEQYF

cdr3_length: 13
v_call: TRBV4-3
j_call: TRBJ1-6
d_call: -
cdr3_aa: CASSQFNNSPLHF

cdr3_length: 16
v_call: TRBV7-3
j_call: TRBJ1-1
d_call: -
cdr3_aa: CASSLTGRTGNTEAFF

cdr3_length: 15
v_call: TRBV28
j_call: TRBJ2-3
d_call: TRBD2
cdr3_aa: CASSLRGGHTDTQYF

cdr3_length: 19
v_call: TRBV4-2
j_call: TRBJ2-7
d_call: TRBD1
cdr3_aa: CASSQDRPSPDRGNYEQYF

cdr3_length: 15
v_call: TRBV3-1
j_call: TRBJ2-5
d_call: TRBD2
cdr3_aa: CASSQVGPGGETQYF

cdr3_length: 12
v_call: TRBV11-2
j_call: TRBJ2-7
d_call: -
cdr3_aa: CASSLGTSEQYF

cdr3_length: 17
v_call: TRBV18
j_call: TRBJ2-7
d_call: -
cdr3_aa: CASSLTGVRELPDEQYF

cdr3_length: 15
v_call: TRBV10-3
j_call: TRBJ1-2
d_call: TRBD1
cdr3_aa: CAISAWGQPEDGYTF

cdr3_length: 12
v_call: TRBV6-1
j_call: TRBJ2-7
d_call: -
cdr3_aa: CASSEVGYEQYF

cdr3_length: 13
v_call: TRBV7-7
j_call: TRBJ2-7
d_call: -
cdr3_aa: CASSLDENYEQYF

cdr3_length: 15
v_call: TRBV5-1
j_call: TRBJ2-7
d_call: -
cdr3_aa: CASSLVGGASYEQYF

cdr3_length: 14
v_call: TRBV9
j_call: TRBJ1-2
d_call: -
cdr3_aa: CASSVAPETYGYTF

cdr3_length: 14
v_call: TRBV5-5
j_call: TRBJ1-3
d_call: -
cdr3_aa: CASSLLFSGNTIYF

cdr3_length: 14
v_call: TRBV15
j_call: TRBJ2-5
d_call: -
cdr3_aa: CATSRGIGDAAQYF

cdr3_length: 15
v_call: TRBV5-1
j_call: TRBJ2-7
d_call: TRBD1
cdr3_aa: CASSMRQGDPYEQYF

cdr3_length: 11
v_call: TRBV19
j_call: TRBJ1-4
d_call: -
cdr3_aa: CASSFNEKLFF

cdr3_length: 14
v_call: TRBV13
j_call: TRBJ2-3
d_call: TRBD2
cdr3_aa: CASSLLAGSDTQYF

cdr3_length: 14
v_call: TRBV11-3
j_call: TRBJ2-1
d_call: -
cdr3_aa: CASSLAEQYNEQFF

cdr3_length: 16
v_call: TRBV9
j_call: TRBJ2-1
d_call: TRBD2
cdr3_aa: CASSPTGTSGAGGQFF

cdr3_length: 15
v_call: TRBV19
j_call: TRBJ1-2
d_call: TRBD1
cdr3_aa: CASTNRGGLNYGYTF

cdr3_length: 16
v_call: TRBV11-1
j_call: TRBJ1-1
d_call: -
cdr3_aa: CASSLVKWGENTEAFF

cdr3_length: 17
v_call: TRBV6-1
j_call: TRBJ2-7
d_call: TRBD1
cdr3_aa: CASRGTGGRREGHEQYF

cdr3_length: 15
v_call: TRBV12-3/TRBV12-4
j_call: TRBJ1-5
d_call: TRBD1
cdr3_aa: CASSFRNTGVQPQHF

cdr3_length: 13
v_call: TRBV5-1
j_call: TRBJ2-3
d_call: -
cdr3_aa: CASRTAVTDTQYF

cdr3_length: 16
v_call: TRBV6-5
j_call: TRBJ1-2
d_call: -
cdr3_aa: CASSYTGYGRGIGYTF

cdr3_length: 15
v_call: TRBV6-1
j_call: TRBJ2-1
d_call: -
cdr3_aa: CASIPPGGVYNEQFF

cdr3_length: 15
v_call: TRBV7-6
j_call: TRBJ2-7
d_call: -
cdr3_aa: CASSLVSGAPYEQYF

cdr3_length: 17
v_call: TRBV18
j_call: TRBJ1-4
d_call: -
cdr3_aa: CVSSPGGTWTTNEKLFF

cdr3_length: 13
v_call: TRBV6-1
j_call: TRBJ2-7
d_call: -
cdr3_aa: CATTRGAPGEQYF

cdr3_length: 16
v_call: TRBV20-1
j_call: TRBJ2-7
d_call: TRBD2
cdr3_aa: CSATGTSGRVEYEQYF

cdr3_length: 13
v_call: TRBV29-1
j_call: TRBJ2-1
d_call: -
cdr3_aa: CSVDFGGYNEQFF

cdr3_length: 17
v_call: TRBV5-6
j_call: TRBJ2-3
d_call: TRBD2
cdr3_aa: CASSPEQGLAGPDTQYF

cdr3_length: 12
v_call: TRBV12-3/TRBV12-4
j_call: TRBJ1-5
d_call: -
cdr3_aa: CASSLTGQPQHF